This T cell receptor beta chain was identified during a study of response to subunit inactivated influenza vaccine. Study-wide results and caveats: The study's authors posited that every seasonal influenza vaccination enlists few new T cells.

TCRdb called the RT-PCR reads again in MiXCR, with one record for every CDR3 protein. This sample has 150,000 to 200,000 distinct CDR3 sequences, with roughly 8.7% found just once. The table lists this clonotype with many counts. Its antigen is not known. Per the germline V gene, CDR1 is SQVTM and CDR2 is ANQGSEA. CDR3 length equals 13 residues. The V gene lost 4 bases and the J gene lost 5 bases, with 15 bases spanning the gap. This chain uses TRBV29-1 with TRBJ2-7, with D possibly being TRBD1 or TRBD2 (5 bases each). This TCR was sampled from a man between 45 and 60 years old who received an inactivated influenza vaccine. Sequencing was performed on non-naive T cells sorted from PBMCs, taken on the day of vaccination. In DNA, the CDR3 is TGCAGCGTTGTAAGGGACCGAAGGGACGAGCAGTACTTC. Its translation is CSVVRDRRDEQYF.